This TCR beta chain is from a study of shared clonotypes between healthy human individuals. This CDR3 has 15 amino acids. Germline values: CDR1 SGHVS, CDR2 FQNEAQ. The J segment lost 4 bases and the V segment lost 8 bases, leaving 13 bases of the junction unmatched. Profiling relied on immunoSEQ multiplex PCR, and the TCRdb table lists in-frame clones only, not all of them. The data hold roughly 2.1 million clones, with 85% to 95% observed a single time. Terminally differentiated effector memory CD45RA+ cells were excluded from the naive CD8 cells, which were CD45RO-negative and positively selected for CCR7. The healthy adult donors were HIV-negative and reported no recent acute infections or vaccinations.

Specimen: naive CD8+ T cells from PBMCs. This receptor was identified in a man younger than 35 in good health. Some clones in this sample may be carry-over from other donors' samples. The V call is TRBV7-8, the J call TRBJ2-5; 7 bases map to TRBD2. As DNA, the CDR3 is TGTGCCAGCTCTGACGGGGGGAGTTTCGGAGAGACCCAGTACTTC. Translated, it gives CASSDGGSFGETQYF.